This T cell receptor beta chain was found in a study of vaccination and CD4 T cells after COVID-19. At the level of the study: Convalescent patients gave post-COVID blood a median around 91 days post-diagnosis, range 35 to 161. Overlapping SARS-CoV-2, HCoV-NL63, HCoV-OC43 and HCoV-229E spike peptides were used to stimulate cells.

On this clonotype itself: Antigen specificity is unknown.

As to treatment: approximately 10-day PBMC culture with coronavirus spike peptide pools or control peptides (ViraFEST assay). In the ViraFEST assay, peptide-pool expansion preceded TCR sequencing of expanded clonotypes. Researchers used the Oncomine TCR Beta short-read assay to sequence DNA from cultured CD4+ T cells. TCRdb independently ran MiXCR on the PCR reads; one entry per CDR3 protein. The sample consists of around 16,000 distinct CDR3 sequences, 52% of them appearing once. This TCR was sampled from a human donor who had recovered from COVID-19. Sequenced: CD4+ T cells from blood, cultured in vitro.

CDR3: CATSRSELGTSYEQYF. For the CDR3, the DNA is TGTGCCACCAGCAGGTCCGAGCTGGGGACGAGCTACGAGCAGTACTTC. The chain employs TRBV15 and TRBJ2-7; D tentatively reads TRBD1 or TRBD2 (5 bases each). V lost 3 bases to trimming and J lost 3 bases, with 18 bases between them. CDR3 length: 16 residues. Germline lookup yields CDR1 LNHNV and CDR2 YYDKDF (reference sequence). Full variable domain (outside the CDR3, taken from reference TRBV15 and TRBJ2-7): DAMVIQNPRYQVTQFGKPVTLSCSQTLNHNVMYWYQQKSSQAPKLLFHYYDKDFNNEADTPDNFQSRRPNTSFCFLDIRSPGLGDTAMYLCATSRSELGTSYEQYFGPGTRLTVT.